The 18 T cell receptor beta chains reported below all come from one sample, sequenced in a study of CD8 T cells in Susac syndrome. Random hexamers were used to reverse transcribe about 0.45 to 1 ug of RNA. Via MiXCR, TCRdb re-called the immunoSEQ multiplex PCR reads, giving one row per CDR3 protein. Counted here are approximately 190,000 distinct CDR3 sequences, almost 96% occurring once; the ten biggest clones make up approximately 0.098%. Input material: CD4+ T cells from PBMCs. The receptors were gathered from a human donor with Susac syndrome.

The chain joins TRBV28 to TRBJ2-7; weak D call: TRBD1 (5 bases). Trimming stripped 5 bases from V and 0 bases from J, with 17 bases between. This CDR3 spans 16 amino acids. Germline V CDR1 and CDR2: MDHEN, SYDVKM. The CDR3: CASSTGDRISSYEQYF. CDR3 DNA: TGTGCCAGCAGTACCGGCGACAGAATTAGCTCCTACGAGCAGTACTTC.

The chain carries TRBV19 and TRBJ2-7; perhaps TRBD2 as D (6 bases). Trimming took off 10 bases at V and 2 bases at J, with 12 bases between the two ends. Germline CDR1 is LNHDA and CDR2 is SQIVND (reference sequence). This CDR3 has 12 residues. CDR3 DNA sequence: TGTGCCACGGGGGACCGACCCTACGAGCAGTACTTC. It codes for CATGDRPYEQYF.

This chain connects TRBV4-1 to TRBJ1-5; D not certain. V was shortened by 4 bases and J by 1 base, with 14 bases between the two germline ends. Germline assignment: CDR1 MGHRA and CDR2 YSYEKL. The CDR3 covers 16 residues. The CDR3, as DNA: TGCGCCAGCAGCCCCCGGGAGCTAGTAAGCAATCAGCCCCAGCATTTT. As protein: CASSPRELVSNQPQHF.

The CDR3 protein is CASSSPRVPYEQYF. The DNA for the CDR3 is TGTGCCAGCAGCTCCCCTCGTGTGCCCTACGAGCAGTACTTC. The V and J genes are TRBV7-9 and TRBJ2-7; no clear D gene. Germline CDR1 SEHNR, CDR2 FQNEAQ (reference sequence). The V and J ends lost 4 bases and 2 bases respectively, with 12 bases between them. The CDR3 has 14 residues.

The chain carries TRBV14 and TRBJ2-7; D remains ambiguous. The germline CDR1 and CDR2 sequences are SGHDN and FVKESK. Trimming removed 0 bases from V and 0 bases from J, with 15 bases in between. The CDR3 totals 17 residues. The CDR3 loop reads CASSQDPRQDTSYEQYF. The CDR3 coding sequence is TGTGCCAGCAGCCAAGACCCCAGGCAGGATACCTCCTACGAGCAGTACTTC. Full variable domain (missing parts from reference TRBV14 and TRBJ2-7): EAGVTQFPSHSVIEKGQTVTLRCDPISGHDNLYWYRRVMGKEIKFLLHFVKESKQDESGMPNNRFLAERTGGTYSTLKVQPAELEDSGVYFCASSQDPRQDTSYEQYFGPGTRLTVT.

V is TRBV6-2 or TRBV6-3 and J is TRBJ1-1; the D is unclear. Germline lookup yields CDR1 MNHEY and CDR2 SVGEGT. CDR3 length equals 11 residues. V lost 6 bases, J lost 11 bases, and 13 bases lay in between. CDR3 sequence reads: CASSDLGRAFF. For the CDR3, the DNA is TGTGCCAGCAGCGACTTGGGTCGGGCTTTCTTT.

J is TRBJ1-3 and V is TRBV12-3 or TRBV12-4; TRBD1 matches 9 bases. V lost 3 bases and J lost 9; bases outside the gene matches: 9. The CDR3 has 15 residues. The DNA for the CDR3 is TGTGCCAGCAGTTTTTCGGGACAGGGTTCGGGCACCATATATTTT. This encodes CASSFSGQGSGTIYF.

CDR3 sequence reads: CASSVTSGYYNEQFF. CDR3 nucleotides: TGTGCCAGCAGCGTAACTAGCGGATACTACAATGAGCAGTTCTTC. The chain joins TRBV11-2 to TRBJ2-1; 8 nucleotides agree with TRBD2. Trimming cost V 5 bases and J 3 bases; bases outside gene matches: 6. CDR1 is SGHAT, CDR2 FQNNGV, per germline. The CDR3 sequence is 15 residues long. The full variable domain, completed using reference TRBV11-2 and TRBJ2-1, is EAGVAQSPRYKIIEKRQSVAFWCNPISGHATLYWYQQILGQGPKLLIQFQNNGVVDDSQLPKDRFSAERLKGVDSTLKIQPAKLEDSAVYLCASSVTSGYYNEQFFGPGTRLTVL.

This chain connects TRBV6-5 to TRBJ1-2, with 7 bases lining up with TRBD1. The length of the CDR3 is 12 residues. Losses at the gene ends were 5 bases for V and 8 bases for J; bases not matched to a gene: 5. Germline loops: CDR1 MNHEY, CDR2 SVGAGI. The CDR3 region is CASSTGERGYTF. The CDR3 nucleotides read TGTGCCAGCAGTACAGGGGAGCGAGGCTACACCTTC.

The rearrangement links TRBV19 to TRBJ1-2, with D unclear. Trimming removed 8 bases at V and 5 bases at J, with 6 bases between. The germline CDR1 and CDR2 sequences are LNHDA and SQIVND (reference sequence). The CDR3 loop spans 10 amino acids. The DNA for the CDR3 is TGTGCCAGTGGGCCATATGGCTACACCTTC. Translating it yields CASGPYGYTF.

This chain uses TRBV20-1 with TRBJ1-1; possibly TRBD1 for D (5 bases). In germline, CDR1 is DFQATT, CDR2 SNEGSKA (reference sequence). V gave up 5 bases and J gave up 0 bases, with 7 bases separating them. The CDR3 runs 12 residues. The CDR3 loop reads CSARQMNTEAFF. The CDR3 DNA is TGCAGTGCTCGACAGATGAACACTGAAGCTTTCTTT.

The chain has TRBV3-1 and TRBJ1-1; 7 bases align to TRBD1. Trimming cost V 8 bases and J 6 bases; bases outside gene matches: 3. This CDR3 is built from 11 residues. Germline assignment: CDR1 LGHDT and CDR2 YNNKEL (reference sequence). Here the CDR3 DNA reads TGTGCCAGCGTTACAGGGGCTGAAGCTTTCTTT. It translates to CASVTGAEAFF.

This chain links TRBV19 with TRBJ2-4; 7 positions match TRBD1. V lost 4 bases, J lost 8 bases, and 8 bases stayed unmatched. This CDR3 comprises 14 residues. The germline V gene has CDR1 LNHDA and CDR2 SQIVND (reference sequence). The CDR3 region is CASSTTGTADIQYF. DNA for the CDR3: TGTGCCAGTAGTACTACCGGGACAGCAGACATTCAGTACTTC. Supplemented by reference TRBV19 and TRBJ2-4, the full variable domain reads DGGITQSPKYLFRKEGQNVTLSCEQNLNHDAMYWYRQDPGQGLRLIYYSQIVNDFQKGDIAEGYSVSREKKESFPLTVTSAQKNPTAFYLCASSTTGTADIQYFGAGTRLSVL.

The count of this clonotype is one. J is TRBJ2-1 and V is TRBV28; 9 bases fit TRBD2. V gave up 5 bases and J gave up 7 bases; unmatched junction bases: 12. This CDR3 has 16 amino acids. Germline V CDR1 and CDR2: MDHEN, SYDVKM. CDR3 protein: CASSRTTTAGGNEQFF. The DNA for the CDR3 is TGTGCCAGCAGTCGAACGACTACTGCGGGGGGGAATGAGCAGTTCTTC.

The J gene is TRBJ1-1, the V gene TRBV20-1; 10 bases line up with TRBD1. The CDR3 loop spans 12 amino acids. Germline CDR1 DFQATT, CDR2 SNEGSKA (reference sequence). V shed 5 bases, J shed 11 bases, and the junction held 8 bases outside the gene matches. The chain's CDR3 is CSAPRTGGDAFF. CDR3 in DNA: TGCAGTGCTCCTAGGACAGGGGGTGATGCTTTCTTT.

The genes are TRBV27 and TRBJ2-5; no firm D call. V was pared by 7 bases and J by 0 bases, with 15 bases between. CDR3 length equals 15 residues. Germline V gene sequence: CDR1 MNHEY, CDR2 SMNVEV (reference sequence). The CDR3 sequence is CASKLNRADQETQYF. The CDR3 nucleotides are TGTGCCAGCAAGTTGAATAGGGCAGACCAAGAGACCCAGTACTTC.

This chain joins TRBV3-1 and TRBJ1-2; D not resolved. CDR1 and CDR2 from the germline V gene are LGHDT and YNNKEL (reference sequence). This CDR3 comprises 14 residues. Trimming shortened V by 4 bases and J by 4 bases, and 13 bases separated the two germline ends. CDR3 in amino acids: CASSPPRESYGYTF. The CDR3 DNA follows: TGTGCCAGCAGCCCCCCCCGGGAAAGCTATGGCTACACCTTC.

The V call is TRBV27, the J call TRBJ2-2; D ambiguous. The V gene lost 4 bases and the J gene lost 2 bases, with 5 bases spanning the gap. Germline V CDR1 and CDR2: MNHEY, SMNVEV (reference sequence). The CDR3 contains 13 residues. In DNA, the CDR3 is TGTGCCAGCAGTTCCTACAACACCGGGGAGCTGTTTTTT. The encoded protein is CASSSYNTGELFF.